What follows are 29 T cell receptor delta chains derived from one specimen sequenced in a study of gamma-delta T cells after stem cell transplantation. TCRdb called clones from the RT-PCR reads again using CATT. This sample yields about 5,400 delta-chain clones, of which approximately 9.9% are seen a single time; about 13% belongs to the top ten. Sequenced input: gamma-delta T cells. These receptors came from a human donor. It is not recorded whose cells these are; they may come from a transplant donor.

This clone was picked up a small number of times. Translating this DNA gives a protein that differs at residue 3 from the TCRdb one, which belongs to a much larger clone; a read error is likely, and the protein shown is this translation. This chain links TRDV2 with TRDJ3; D may match TRDD2 or TRDD3 (5 bases each). Germline V gene sequence: CDR1 GEAIGNYY, CDR2 EKD. The CDR3 has 18 residues. The CDR3 region is CARDTGGPSSWDTRQMFF. The DNA for the CDR3 is TGTGCCCGTGACACCGGGGGTCCTAGCTCCTGGGACACCCGACAGATGTTTTTC.

In regard to this clone: One base away lies a much larger clone, so this may be a sequencing read error. The rearrangement uses TRDV2 and TRDJ3, with 8 nucleotides matching TRDD3. Germline values: CDR1 GEAIGNYY, CDR2 EKD. The CDR3 spans 21 residues. CDR3 protein: CACDTASTGGLVSWDTRQLFF. The CDR3 nucleotides are TGTGCCTGTGACACGGCAAGTACTGGGGGTCTTGTCTCCTGGGACACCCGACAGTTGTTTTTC.

DNA for the CDR3: TGTGCCTTTACCCACATGGTACTGGGGGTCCCCCTGGGTTACACCGATAAACTCATCTTT. It specifies CAFTHMVLGVPLGYTDKLIF. The chain recombines TRDV3 with TRDJ1; 8 bases are a match to TRDD3. The junction had 22 bases not matched to a gene; V was cut back by 1 base and J by 0 bases. This CDR3 has 20 residues. Germline CDR1 reads TVYSNPD; CDR2 reads GDNSRS (reference sequence).

A word on this clone: Its ends do not fully match the called genes, so a read error is possible. This CDR3 is also generated by other DNA sequences in the sample. The chain carries TRDV2 and TRDJ1, with 9 positions matching TRDD3. Germline V gene lookup returns CDR1 GEAIGNYY and CDR2 EKD. The CDR3 sequence is 17 residues long. As DNA, the CDR3 is TGTGCCTGCGACACCTTGGGGGATAATCCCTACACCGATAAACTCATCTTT. Translating it yields CACDTLGDNPYTDKLIF.

Within the sample, this clone is medium-sized. This chain connects TRDV2 to TRDJ3; 9 nucleotides match TRDD3. The V and J ends lost 3 bases and 0 bases, in that order; junction bases with no gene match: 23. The CDR3 consists of 24 residues. From germline, CDR1 is GEAIGNYY and CDR2 EKD. The chain's CDR3 is CACDEPSVLGDKNPSSWDTRQMFF. The CDR3 DNA reads TGTGCCTGTGACGAACCTTCGGTACTGGGGGACAAAAACCCTAGCTCCTGGGACACCCGACAGATGTTTTTC.

This clone came up a few times. A much larger clone is a single base away; this may be a read error. This CDR3 is also generated by other DNA sequences in the sample. The V and J genes are TRDV2 and TRDJ1; 8 nucleotides match TRDD3. The CDR3 length is 17 residues. Germline V gene lookup returns CDR1 GEAIGNYY and CDR2 EKD. CDR3 region: CACDTVDPTKGIHELIF. CDR3 nucleotide sequence: TGTGCCTGCGACACCGTAGATCCGACGAAGGGGATACATGAACTCATCTTT.

The chain uses TRDV2 and TRDJ3, with 8 positions matching TRDD3. The germline V gene has CDR1 GEAIGNYY and CDR2 EKD. The CDR3 sequence is 18 residues long. J was trimmed by 2 bases and V by 2 bases; bases with no gene match: 7. CDR3 coding DNA: TGTGCCTGTGACAGTACTGGGGGCCGAACCTGGGACACCCGACAGATGTTTTTC. Translating gives CACDSTGGRTWDTRQMFF.

The sample holds a few counts of this clone. Given a much more abundant clone one base away, this may be a read error. In the same sample, other DNA sequences code for this CDR3. The V and J genes are TRDV2 and TRDJ1, with 11 bases that match TRDD3. With 0 bases clipped from V and 0 bases from J, the junction kept 17 bases outside the gene matches. CDR1 and CDR2 (germline): GEAIGNYY, EKD. The length of the CDR3 is 21 residues. CDR3 in DNA: TGTGCCTGTGACACCATGATATTGGGGGATACGCTTAAGGGGGACACCGATAAACTCATCTTT. Protein sequence: CACDTMILGDTLKGDTDKLIF.

The genes are TRDV2 and TRDJ2; 8 bases line up with TRDD3. The V gene end was trimmed by 6 bases and the J gene end by 15 bases; junction bases not matched to a gene: 11. CDR1 GEAIGNYY and CDR2 EKD come from the germline V gene. The CDR3 covers 12 residues. The CDR3 region has the DNA TGTGCCTGTCCCCCCTGGGGGAGAAGGTTCTTCTTT. Protein sequence: CACPPWGRRFFF.

Concerning this clone itself: It may be a read error: a sequence one base away is much more abundant. The chain couples TRDV2 to TRDJ1; 9 bases agree with TRDD3. The CDR3 is 17 amino acids. Germline CDR1 is GEAIGNYY and CDR2 is EKD. V shed 3 bases, J shed 3 bases, and the junction held 13 bases outside the gene matches. CDR3 sequence (DNA): TGTGCCTGTGACTCCTTGGCTGGGGGATTAGAGGCCGATAAACTCATCTTT. It translates to CACDSLAGGLEADKLIF.

There are a few counts of this clone. This chain links TRDV2 with TRDJ1; 11 positions match TRDD3. The V and J ends lost 3 bases and 3 bases, in that order; junction bases with no gene match: 17. Germline V gene lookup returns CDR1 GEAIGNYY and CDR2 EKD. CDR3 size: 19 residues. CDR3 amino acids: CACDLNPPIGGYGSDKLIF. In nucleotides, the CDR3 is TGTGCCTGTGACCTGAACCCTCCAATTGGGGGATACGGGTCCGATAAACTCATCTTT.

This clone was seen only a few times. TCRdb's entry gives the protein of a much larger clone, which mismatches this DNA's translation at residue 13, likely from a read error; the protein reported here is translated from the DNA. The chain combines TRDV2 with TRDJ3, with 8 bases aligning to TRDD3. This CDR3 has 18 amino acids. CDR1 is GEAIGNYY, CDR2 EKD, per germline. This CDR3 reads CACDTVGDTSWDARQMFF. The CDR3 DNA follows: TGTGCCTGTGACACCGTCGGGGATACATCCTGGGACGCCCGACAGATGTTTTTC.

On this clone itself: TCRdb records a much larger clone's protein for this DNA, with a difference at residue 5 that likely arises from a read error; the protein given is the translation of the DNA. The chain carries TRDV2 and TRDJ3; D possibly matches TRDD2 or TRDD3 (5 bases each). CDR3 length: 18 residues. Trimming took off 3 bases at V and 0 bases at J, with 14 bases between the two ends. CDR1 is GEAIGNYY, CDR2 EKD, per germline. The CDR3 DNA is TGTGCCTGTGACGCCGGGGGTCCTAGCTCCTGGGACACCCGACAGATGTTTTTC. Its translation: CACDAGGPSSWDTRQMFF.

About this clone: A read error may produce the germline difference seen at one junction end. The same CDR3 arises from other DNA sequences in this sample as well. The chain recombines TRDV2 with TRDJ1; TRDD3 matches 9 bases. CDR3 length equals 19 residues. From germline, CDR1 is GEAIGNYY and CDR2 EKD. CDR3 loop: CACDTVTGGPYERTDKLIF. DNA for the CDR3: TGTGCCTGCGACACCGTGACTGGGGGACCCTATGAACGTACAGATAAACTCATCTTT.

Only a few counts were recorded for this clone. This could be a read error, since a much larger clone is one nucleotide away. This chain links TRDV2 with TRDJ3; 12 nucleotides agree with TRDD3. CDR1 and CDR2 from the germline V gene are GEAIGNYY and EKD. V dropped 0 bases and J dropped 2; count of bases not matched to a gene: 10. CDR3 length equals 21 residues. In DNA, the CDR3 is TGTGCCTGTGACACCATCTCGCCACTGGGGGATACTACCTGGGACACCCGACAGATGTTTTTC. This sequence encodes CACDTISPLGDTTWDTRQMFF.

This clone has more than one count but fewer than ten. The chain uses TRDV1 and TRDJ1, with D unclear. CDR1 and CDR2 (germline): TSWWSYY, QGS. The ends were cut back, 1 base at V and 0 bases at J, with 12 bases in the middle. The CDR3 is 16 amino acids. As DNA, the CDR3 is TGTGCTCTTGGGGAACCCTGGAAGGGAGACACCGATAAACTCATCTTT. Translated, it gives CALGEPWKGDTDKLIF.

This rearrangement joins TRDV3 to TRDJ1; no reliable D call. The CDR3 contains 11 residues. The V end lost 0 bases, the J end lost 3 bases, and 5 bases lay between the germline ends. The germline V gene encodes CDR1 TVYSNPD and CDR2 GDNSRS (reference sequence). The CDR3, as DNA: TGTGCCTTTAGAAGGGCCGATAAACTCATCTTT. This codes for CAFRRADKLIF.

This clone was counted only a few times. This chain links TRDV2 with TRDJ1, with 9 nucleotides matching TRDD3. The CDR3 consists of 21 residues. CDR1 is GEAIGNYY, CDR2 EKD, per germline. V lost 2 bases to trimming and J lost 1 base; unmatched junction nucleotides: 22. The DNA of the CDR3 is TGTGCCTGTGACAACGTGGGATCGGGGGGGATGGGGGATATGGCCACCGATAAACTCATCTTT. This sequence encodes CACDNVGSGGMGDMATDKLIF.

On this clone itself: This likely reflects a read error, since a far larger clone is one base away. This same CDR3 is encoded by further DNA sequences in the sample. This sequence joins TRDV2 and TRDJ1, with 13 bases matching TRDD3. The CDR3 is made up of 15 amino acids. Germline CDR1 GEAIGNYY, CDR2 EKD. V gave up 7 bases and J gave up 9 bases; unmatched junction bases: 13. The CDR3 reads CACDVLTGGYAELIF. CDR3 nucleotide sequence: TGTGCCTGCGACGTCCTTACTGGGGGATACGCGGAACTCATCTTT.

This clone was seen a few times. A far larger clone is one base from this, pointing to a likely read error. In the same sample, other DNA sequences code for this CDR3. This chain uses TRDV2 with TRDJ1; 12 bases are a match to TRDD3. The CDR3 covers 17 residues. Germline CDR1 is GEAIGNYY and CDR2 is EKD. CDR3 in DNA: TGTGCCTGTGACCCAGCCGGTACTGGGGGATACACCGACAAACTCATCTTT. This gives the protein CACDPAGTGGYTDKLIF.

Worth noting for this clone: A much more abundant neighbour one base away suggests this may be a read error. This chain links TRDV2 with TRDJ1, with D possibly TRDD2 on 9 matching bases. Trimming left V 2 bases short and J 0 bases short, with 45 bases between. CDR3 length: 26 residues. Germline CDR1 and CDR2: GEAIGNYY and EKD. CDR3 residues: CACDNVPPSYGTTGDSSNDYTDKLIF. In DNA form, the CDR3 reads TGTGCCTGTGACAACGTCCCCCCTTCCTACGGAACGACGGGGGATAGTTCCAACGATTACACCGATAAACTCATCTTT.

The count of this clone is one. This chain connects TRDV2 to TRDJ1; TRDD3 matches 13 bases. The germline V gene encodes CDR1 GEAIGNYY and CDR2 EKD. This CDR3 spans 15 amino acids. Trimming at V came to 1 base and at J to 10 bases, leaving 8 bases not matched to a gene. CDR3 in amino acids: CACDTGTGGYVGLIF. The CDR3 DNA sequence: TGTGCCTGTGACACGGGTACTGGGGGATACGTCGGACTCATCTTT.

As for this clone: A read error may account for a junction end that differs from germline. This specimen includes other DNA sequences encoding the same CDR3. The V and J genes are TRDV2 and TRDJ1, with TRDD3 identical over 7 bases. The CDR3 is 17 amino acids. The germline V gene has CDR1 GEAIGNYY and CDR2 EKD. Here the CDR3 DNA reads TGCGCCTGTGACAGTATGGATACGCGGATTCGAGCCGATAAACTCATCTTT. Translated: CACDSMDTRIRADKLIF.

A note on this clone: An end of the junction differs from the germline gene, which may be a read error. The chain joins TRDV2 to TRDJ3; 13 bases map to TRDD3. The CDR3 is 21 residues long. Per germline, CDR1 GEAIGNYY and CDR2 EKD. The CDR3 protein is CACDTLLGDTVSSWDARQMFF. The CDR3 DNA is TGTGCCTGTGACACTCTACTGGGGGATACGGTGAGCTCCTGGGACGCCCGACAGATGTTTTTC.

Only a few counts were recorded for this clone. The rearrangement links TRDV2 to TRDJ3, with TRDD3 identical over 10 bases. This CDR3 has 21 amino acids. Germline V gene lookup returns CDR1 GEAIGNYY and CDR2 EKD. After removal of 0 bases from V and 0 bases from J, the junction contained 10 bases not matched to a gene. CDR3 residues: CACDTSGGYAPSSWDTRQMFF. The CDR3 nucleotides read TGTGCCTGTGACACCTCCGGGGGATACGCCCCAAGCTCCTGGGACACCCGACAGATGTTTTTC.

This rearrangement joins TRDV2 to TRDJ3; D call uncertain. V lost 1 base and J 0 bases, leaving 9 bases between the germline ends. CDR1 and CDR2 (germline): GEAIGNYY, EKD. The CDR3 extends over 17 amino acids. The CDR3 DNA follows: TGTGCCTGTGACACTAGGGACCTCTCCTGGGACACCCGACAGATGTTTTTC. It encodes CACDTRDLSWDTRQMFF.

About this clone itself: A junction boundary mismatches the germline segment, possibly from a read error. The chain recombines TRDV1 with TRDJ1; the match to TRDD3 covers 12 bases. The CDR3 is 19 residues long. CDR1 and CDR2 from the germline V gene are TSWWSYY and QGS. The CDR3, as DNA: TGTGCTCTTGGGGAACCCCCCCTTCCGAAACTGGGGGATACCGGTAAACTCATCTTT. Encoded protein: CALGEPPLPKLGDTGKLIF.

A note on this clone: This likely came from a read error, as a far larger clone is one base away. The rearrangement links TRDV2 to TRDJ3; perhaps TRDD3 as D (6 bases). Trimming cost V 0 bases and J 0 bases, with 20 bases left between them. Germline CDR1 GEAIGNYY, CDR2 EKD. The CDR3 runs to 21 residues. DNA of the CDR3: TGTGCCTGTGACACCGGCTGGGGAGCGCTGCCCGACTCCTGGGACACCCGACAGATGTTTTTC. Its protein is CACDTGWGALPDSWDTRQMFF.

This clone was detected only a few times. A read error is possible here, since a much larger clone lies one base away. This sample includes further DNA sequences coding for the same CDR3. The rearrangement uses TRDV2 and TRDJ1; 9 bases map to TRDD2. The CDR3 loop spans 26 amino acids. Germline CDR1 GEAIGNYY, CDR2 EKD. V dropped 2 bases and J dropped 0; count of bases not matched to a gene: 36. The CDR3 bases are TGTGCCTGTGACAACGTCCCCCCTTCCTACGGAACGCCTGGGGATAGTTCCAACGATTACACCGATAAACTCATCTTT. Protein: CACDNVPPSYGTPGDSSNDYTDKLIF.